What follows is one T cell receptor (beta chain) and its context. Its antigen remains unidentified. A universal primer site came from template switching; cDNA carried unique molecular identifiers. TCRdb independently ran MiXCR on the 5' RACE reads; one entry per CDR3 protein. The sample contains 1.5 million or so distinct CDR3 sequences, 25% to 35% of which appear only once. This sample is drawn from a study of identical twins. This CDR3 contains 15 residues. V was pared by 4 bases and J by 2 bases, with 9 bases between. The germline V gene encodes CDR1 MNHNS and CDR2 SASEGT. Findings and limits, study-wide: Modeled out-of-frame TCR alpha sharing in monozygotic twins fell below observed levels.

The chain recombines TRBV6-1 with TRBJ2-6; the D is unclear. The specimen sequenced was cord blood. This clonotype was sampled from a newborn girl in good health. CDR3 amino acids: CASSVTRTGANVLTF. The CDR3 DNA reads TGTGCCAGCAGTGTTACTCGCACTGGGGCCAACGTCCTGACTTTC.